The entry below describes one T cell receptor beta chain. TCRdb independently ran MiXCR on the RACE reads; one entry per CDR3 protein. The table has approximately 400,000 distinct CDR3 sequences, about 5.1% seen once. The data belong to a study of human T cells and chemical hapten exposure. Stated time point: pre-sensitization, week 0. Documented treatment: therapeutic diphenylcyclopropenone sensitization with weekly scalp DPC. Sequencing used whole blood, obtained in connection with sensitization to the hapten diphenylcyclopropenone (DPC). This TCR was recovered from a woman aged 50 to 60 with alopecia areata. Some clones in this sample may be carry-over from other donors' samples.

The DNA of the CDR3 is TGTGCCAGCAGCCGCGAAGCCTCAGCTTACAATGAGCAGTTCTTC. It yields the protein CASSREASAYNEQFF. The V gene is TRBV7-2, the J gene TRBJ2-1, with no clear D. V was shortened by 5 bases and J by 4 bases, with 15 bases between the two germline ends. Germline V gene lookup returns CDR1 SGHTA and CDR2 FQGNSA. The CDR3 is 15 amino acids.